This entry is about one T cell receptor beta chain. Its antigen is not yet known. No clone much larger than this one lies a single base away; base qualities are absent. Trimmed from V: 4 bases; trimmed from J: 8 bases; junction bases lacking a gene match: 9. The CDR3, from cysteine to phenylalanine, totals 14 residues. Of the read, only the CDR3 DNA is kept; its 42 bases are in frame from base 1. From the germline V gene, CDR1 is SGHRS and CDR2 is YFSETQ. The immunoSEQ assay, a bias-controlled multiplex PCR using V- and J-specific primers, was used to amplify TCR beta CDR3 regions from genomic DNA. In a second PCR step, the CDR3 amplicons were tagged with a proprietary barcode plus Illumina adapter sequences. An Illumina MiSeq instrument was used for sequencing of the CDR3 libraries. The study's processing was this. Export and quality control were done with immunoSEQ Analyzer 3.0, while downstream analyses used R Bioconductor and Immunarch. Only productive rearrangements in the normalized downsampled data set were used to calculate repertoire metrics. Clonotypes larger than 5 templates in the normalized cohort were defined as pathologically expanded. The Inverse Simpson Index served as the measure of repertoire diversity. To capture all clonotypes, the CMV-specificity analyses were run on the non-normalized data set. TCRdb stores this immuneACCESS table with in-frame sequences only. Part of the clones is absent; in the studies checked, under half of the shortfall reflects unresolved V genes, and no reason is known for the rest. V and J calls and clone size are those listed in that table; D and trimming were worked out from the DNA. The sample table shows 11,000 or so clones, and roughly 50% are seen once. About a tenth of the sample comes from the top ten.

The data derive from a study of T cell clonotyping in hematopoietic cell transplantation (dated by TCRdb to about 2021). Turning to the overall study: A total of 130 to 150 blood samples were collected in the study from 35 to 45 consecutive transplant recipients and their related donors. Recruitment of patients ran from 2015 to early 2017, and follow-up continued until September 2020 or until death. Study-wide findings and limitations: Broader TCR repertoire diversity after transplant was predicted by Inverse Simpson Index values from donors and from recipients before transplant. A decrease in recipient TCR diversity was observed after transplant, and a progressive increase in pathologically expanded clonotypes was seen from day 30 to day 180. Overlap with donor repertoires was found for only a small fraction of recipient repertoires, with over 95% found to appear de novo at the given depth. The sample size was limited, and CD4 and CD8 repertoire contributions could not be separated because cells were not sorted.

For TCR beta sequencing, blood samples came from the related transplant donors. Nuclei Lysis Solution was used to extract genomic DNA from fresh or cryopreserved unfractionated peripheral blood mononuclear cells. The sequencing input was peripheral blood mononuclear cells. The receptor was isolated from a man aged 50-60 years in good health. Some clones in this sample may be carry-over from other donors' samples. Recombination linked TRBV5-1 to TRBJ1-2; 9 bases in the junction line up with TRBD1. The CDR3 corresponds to CASSQLQGAIGYTF. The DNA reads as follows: TGCGCCAGCAGCCAACTACAGGGGGCAATAGGCTACACCTTC.